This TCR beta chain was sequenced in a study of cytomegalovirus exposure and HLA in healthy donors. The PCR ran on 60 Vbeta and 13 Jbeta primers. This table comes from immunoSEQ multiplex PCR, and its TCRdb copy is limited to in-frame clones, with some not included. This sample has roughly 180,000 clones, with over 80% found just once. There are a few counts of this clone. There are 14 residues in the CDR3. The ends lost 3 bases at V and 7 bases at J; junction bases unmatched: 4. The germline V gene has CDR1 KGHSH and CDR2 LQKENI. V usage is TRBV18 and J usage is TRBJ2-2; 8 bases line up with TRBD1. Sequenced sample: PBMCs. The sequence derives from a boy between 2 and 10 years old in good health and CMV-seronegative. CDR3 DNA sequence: TGTGCCAGCTCACCGGACAGGGTCGGCGGGGAGCTGTTTTTT. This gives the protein CASSPDRVGGELFF.